The clone carrying this TCR beta chain occurred a few times. Its specificity is not known. This CDR3 is built from 13 residues. From germline, CDR1 is GTSNPN and CDR2 SVGIG (reference sequence). Trimming cost V 3 bases and J 8 bases; bases outside gene matches: 5. The PCR employed 60 Vbeta primers together with 13 Jbeta primers. In the study's own analysis: There were some 87 million unique TCR beta chains by a later count, and about 11 million of them were shared. Libraries were prepared by immunoSEQ multiplex PCR; TCRdb keeps only in-frame clonotypes and omits some of them. That table gives V, J and clone size, and the DNA gave D and trimming. The table lists 110,000 or so clones, 70% to 85% of them singletons, with about 2.7% in the top ten. The data derive from a study of cytomegalovirus exposure and HLA in healthy donors. General study results and limits: Per published accounts, TCR beta sequences correctly predicted the HLA-A and HLA-B alleles of most subjects. The study flagged 150 to 200 TCR beta chains as cytomegalovirus-associated. Analyzed later, association rates of TCRs varied across HLA loci, with DRB1 most and HLA-C fewest.

Sample: PBMCs. This chain links TRBV30 with TRBJ1-5, with 9 nucleotides matching TRBD1. The TCR comes from a woman aged 18-30 years in good health and CMV-seronegative. CDR3 sequence reads: CAWRGTGREPQHF. The CDR3 DNA sequence: TGTGCCTGGAGAGGGACAGGGCGGGAGCCCCAGCATTTT.